These 14 T cell receptor beta chains share one sample of origin, sequenced in a study of a mutant IDH1 vaccine in newly diagnosed glioma. Their target antigens are unknown. Time point denoted: week 11, during vaccination. Doses comprised 300 ug of mutant IDH1 20-mer peptide each, plus topical imiquimod. Assay: immunoSEQ multiplex PCR; the TCRdb copy retains only in-frame clones and omits some. The data show about 36,000 clones, about 80% seen once. The sample in question was peripheral blood mononuclear cells (PBMCs), obtained from a glioma patient whose treatment included an IDH1 peptide vaccine. The source is a woman aged 25 to 39 with glioma. Some clones in this sample may be carry-over from other donors' samples.

The chain recombines TRBV19 with TRBJ2-7, with 9 positions matching TRBD1. CDR3 size: 18 residues. Germline trimming cut 1 base from V and 4 bases from J; bases unmatched to any gene: 14. Germline V lookup: CDR1 LNHDA, CDR2 SQIVND (reference sequence). The CDR3 region has the DNA TGTGCCAGTAGTATAGCTGGAGACAGGGGGGATCAAAGGTACGAGCAGTACTTC. It specifies CASSIAGDRGDQRYEQYF.

J is TRBJ2-3 and V is TRBV30; no definite D call. The CDR3 runs 16 residues. The germline V and J ends were trimmed by 1 base and 1 base, with 15 bases remaining between them. Germline CDR1 reads GTSNPN; CDR2 reads SVGIG (reference sequence). The CDR3 DNA reads as TGTGCCTGGAGTGCTTCCGGCCTCCTAGGCACAGATACGCAGTATTTT. This codes for CAWSASGLLGTDTQYF.

J is TRBJ2-7 and V is TRBV5-6; TRBD1 is a possible D gene (5 bases). Trimming left V 3 bases short and J 2 bases short, with 9 bases between. Per the germline V gene, CDR1 is SGHDT and CDR2 is YYEEEE. The CDR3 sequence is 13 residues long. In DNA, the CDR3 is TGTGCCAGCAGCTGGGGCAGCACCTACGAGCAGTACTTC. Amino acids: CASSWGSTYEQYF.

V is TRBV2 and J is TRBJ2-7; 8 bases align to TRBD2. Trimming removed 3 bases from V and 0 bases from J; junction bases left unmatched: 4. Germline CDR1 reads SNHLY; CDR2 reads FYNNEI. The CDR3 has 15 residues. The CDR3: CASSDPGTSSYEQYF. The CDR3 DNA is TGTGCCAGCAGTGATCCCGGGACTAGCTCCTACGAGCAGTACTTC.

J is TRBJ1-1 and V is TRBV7-9, with D perhaps TRBD1 (5 bases). Germline CDR1 reads SEHNR; CDR2 reads FQNEAQ (reference sequence). The V gene lost 2 bases and the J gene lost 10 bases, with 20 bases spanning the gap. This CDR3 is 15 amino acids long. CDR3 region: CASSLPEVTGRRAFF. The CDR3 nucleotides read TGTGCCAGCAGCTTACCAGAGGTTACGGGGCGGCGAGCTTTCTTT. The whole variable domain, remainder taken from reference TRBV7-9 and TRBJ1-1, is DTGVSQNPRHKITKRGQNVTFRCDPISEHNRLYWYRQTLGQGPEFLTYFQNEAQLEKSRLLSDRFSAERPKGSFSTLEIQRTEQGDSAMYLCASSLPEVTGRRAFFGQGTRLTVV.

Only one count was recorded for this clone. The chain is built from TRBV7-9 and TRBJ1-2, with no clear D. Deletions cut 1 base from V and 8 bases from J, with 14 bases between. Germline CDR1 SEHNR, CDR2 FQNEAQ (reference sequence). This CDR3 is built from 14 residues. CDR3 residues: CASSLDPLEAGYTF. In DNA form, the CDR3 reads TGTGCCAGCAGCTTAGATCCCCTGGAGGCAGGCTACACCTTC.

The J gene is TRBJ1-3, the V gene TRBV30; D perhaps matches TRBD1 (5 bases). The CDR3 contains 20 residues. Germline lookup yields CDR1 GTSNPN and CDR2 SVGIG (reference sequence). V lost 3 bases to trimming and J lost 0 bases, with 27 bases between them. The CDR3 nucleotides read TGTGCCTGGAGCCCCGGGCGGACCTACGGGACTTACCTCTCTGGAAACACCATATATTTT. It encodes CAWSPGRTYGTYLSGNTIYF.

The rearrangement joins TRBV6-1 to TRBJ2-7; no clear D gene. Trimming took 8 bases from V and 4 from J, leaving 15 bases between them. The V gene's germline CDR1 is MNHNS and CDR2 SASEGT. The CDR3 runs to 13 residues. Here the CDR3 reads CASGPEVQYEQYF. The DNA of the CDR3 is TGTGCCAGCGGACCAGAAGTTCAGTACGAGCAGTACTTC.

The chain recombines TRBV7-8 with TRBJ2-1; D ambiguous. In germline, CDR1 is SGHVS, CDR2 FQNEAQ. The V end lost 5 bases, the J end lost 6 bases, and 11 bases lay between the germline ends. CDR3 length: 13 residues. The CDR3 loop is CASSIGPVNEQFF. The CDR3 DNA sequence: TGTGCCAGCAGCATAGGACCCGTCAATGAGCAGTTCTTC.

V gene TRBV5-1 combines with J gene TRBJ2-7; D could derive from TRBD1 or TRBD2 (6 bases each). Trimming stripped 6 bases from V and 2 bases from J, with 15 bases between. The germline CDR1 and CDR2 sequences are SGHRS and YFSETQ. The CDR3 is made up of 14 amino acids. The CDR3 DNA follows: TGCGCCAGCACAAGAGAGGGGGGTACCTACGAGCAGTACTTC. Translated: CASTREGGTYEQYF.

V usage is TRBV13 and J usage is TRBJ2-5, with 7 bases fitting TRBD2. In germline, CDR1 is PRHDT, CDR2 FYEKMQ (reference sequence). The V gene end was trimmed by 4 bases and the J gene end by 5 bases; junction bases not matched to a gene: 13. The CDR3 runs to 16 residues. The CDR3 is CASSYRTSSPGETQYF. The CDR3 nucleotides read TGTGCCAGCAGCTACCGGACTAGTTCCCCTGGGGAGACCCAGTACTTC.

J is TRBJ2-7 and V is TRBV18; D might be TRBD2 (6 bases). The CDR3 is made up of 12 amino acids. Trimming shortened V by 2 bases and J by 6 bases, and 8 bases separated the two germline ends. Germline CDR1 is KGHSH and CDR2 is LQKENI. The CDR3 DNA follows: TGTGCCAGCTCACCATGGGGGGTCGAGCAGTACTTC. Protein: CASSPWGVEQYF. Full variable domain (rest looked up from reference TRBV18 and TRBJ2-7): NAGVMQNPRHLVRRRGQEARLRCSPMKGHSHVYWYRQLPEEGLKFMVYLQKENIIDESGMPKERFSAEFPKEGPSILRIQQVVRGDSAAYFCASSPWGVEQYFGPGTRLTVT.

This chain joins TRBV29-1 and TRBJ2-2; no firm D call. CDR3 length: 13 amino acids. V lost 4 bases and J lost 4, with 10 bases in between. From germline, CDR1 is SQVTM and CDR2 ANQGSEA. The CDR3 bases are TGCAGCGTTGTGGTAGGGTCCACCGGGGAGCTGTTTTTT. This codes for CSVVVGSTGELFF.

This chain uses TRBV10-3 with TRBJ2-3; the match to TRBD1 covers 10 bases. There are 15 residues in the CDR3. Germline V gives CDR1 ENHRY, CDR2 SYGVKD. V was clipped by 4 bases and J by 1 base; unmatched bases: 2. CDR3 residues: CAISGQGAGTDTQYF. Written as DNA, the CDR3 is TGTGCCATCAGTGGACAGGGGGCCGGCACAGATACGCAGTATTTT.